A selection of T cell receptor beta chains follows, all from one sample in a study of blood T cell repertoires in COVID-19. Sequenced by immunoSEQ multiplex PCR; TCRdb stores in-frame clones only, minus some. This sample has approximately 69,000 clones; 75% to 85% occur once, and the top ten carry more than 40%. The specimen was peripheral blood. Receptor source: a human donor in a cohort sampled during active COVID-19. The CDR3 runs from the conserved cysteine through the conserved F or W. Each record gives: CDR3 length, V gene, clone size, D gene, J gene, CDR3 protein, CDR3 DNA. The D gene is left open where the match is weak. Size values are once, few and many counts, or a class for expanded clones, and some rows have none.

12	TRBV29-1	.	.	TRBJ1-4	CSVGQTNEKLFF	TGCAGCGTTGGACAGACTAATGAAAAACTGTTTTTT
15	TRBV2	few	.	TRBJ1-6	CASSGSSSYNSPLHF	TGTGCCAGCAGTGGTAGTAGCTCCTATAATTCACCCCTCCACTTT
14	TRBV24-1	.	TRBD2	TRBJ2-5	CATSASGGRETQYF	TGTGCCACCAGCGCTAGCGGGGGTCGGGAGACCCAGTACTTC
12	TRBV2	many	.	TRBJ2-7	CASRVFGDEQYF	TGTGCCAGCCGGGTGTTCGGTGACGAGCAGTACTTC
15	TRBV28	.	.	TRBJ2-1	CASSLIGGPRNEQFF	TGTGCCAGCAGTTTAATCGGGGGGCCAAGAAATGAGCAGTTCTTC
14	TRBV6-4	.	TRBD1	TRBJ2-2	CASRRTGPTGELFF	TGTGCCAGCAGGCGGACAGGGCCCACCGGGGAGCTGTTTTTT
15	TRBV6-5	.	TRBD2	TRBJ2-1	CASRGTSGRASEQFF	TGTGCCAGCAGAGGGACTAGCGGGAGGGCTAGTGAGCAGTTCTTC
11	TRBV28	once	.	TRBJ1-1	CASRGRPEAFF	TGTGCCAGCAGGGGCAGACCAGAAGCTTTCTTT
17	TRBV5-6	.	.	TRBJ1-3	CASSSPTTGVSGNTIYF	TGTGCCAGCAGCTCGCCTACGACGGGGGTGTCTGGAAACACCATATATTTT
14	TRBV7-2	.	TRBD2	TRBJ2-3	CASSSGLARDTQYF	TGTGCCAGCAGCTCAGGACTAGCGAGAGATACGCAGTATTTT
14	TRBV3-1/TRBV3-2	.	.	TRBJ2-5	CASSHLRGQETQYF	TGTGCCAGCAGCCATCTTAGGGGTCAAGAGACCCAGTACTTC
15	TRBV27	.	TRBD1	TRBJ1-2	CASRGTGNNNYGYTF	TGTGCCAGCAGGGGGACAGGGAACAATAACTATGGCTACACCTTC
15	TRBV3-1/TRBV3-2	many	.	TRBJ2-5	CASSQGIFPGETQYF	TGTGCCAGCAGCCAAGGGATCTTCCCGGGGGAGACCCAGTACTTC
15	TRBV21-1	.	.	TRBJ1-3	CASSRTGFFGNTIYF	TGTGCCAGCAGTCGGACAGGCTTTTTCGGAAACACCATATATTTT
15	TRBV15	.	TRBD1	TRBJ1-4	CATSIRTGLSEKLFF	TGTGCCACCAGCATTAGGACAGGGCTAAGTGAAAAACTGTTTTTT
14	TRBV6-4	.	.	TRBJ2-2	CASSGERNTGELFF	TGTGCCAGCAGTGGGGAGCGGAACACCGGGGAGCTGTTTTTT
13	TRBV28	.	.	TRBJ2-7	CATAWGGSYEQYF	TGTGCCACCGCCTGGGGCGGCTCCTACGAGCAGTACTTC
14	TRBV7-6	.	.	TRBJ2-7	CASSPMDSSYEQYF	TGTGCCAGCAGCCCCATGGACTCTTCCTACGAGCAGTACTTC
14	TRBV19	.	TRBD1	TRBJ2-4	CASRGTGDKNIQYF	TGTGCCAGTAGAGGGACAGGGGATAAAAACATTCAGTACTTC
17	TRBV27	.	TRBD2	TRBJ2-2	CASSSLLAGGLVGELFF	TGTGCCAGCAGCTCCCTTCTGGCGGGGGGGCTCGTCGGGGAGCTGTTTTTT
16	TRBV28	.	.	TRBJ2-2	CASSLFSSSNTGELFF	TGTGCCAGCAGTTTATTTTCTAGCTCCAACACCGGGGAGCTGTTTTTT
14	TRBV7-9	.	.	TRBJ1-1	CASSEQGGNTEAFF	TGTGCCAGCAGCGAACAGGGTGGGAACACTGAAGCTTTCTTT
14	TRBV29-1	.	TRBD2	TRBJ2-1	CSAAGAGAYNEQFF	TGCAGCGCAGCGGGAGCGGGGGCCTACAATGAGCAGTTCTTC
17	TRBV6-1	.	.	TRBJ1-3	CASSERIGGATGNTIYF	TGTGCCAGCAGTGAAAGGATCGGGGGGGCCACTGGAAACACCATATATTTT
14	TRBV7-2	.	TRBD1	TRBJ1-2	CASSPWTGDLGYTF	TGTGCCAGCAGCCCATGGACAGGCGATTTGGGCTACACCTTC
16	TRBV28	.	TRBD2	TRBJ2-4	CASSALLAEAKNIQYF	TGTGCCAGCAGTGCGTTACTAGCGGAAGCCAAAAACATTCAGTACTTC
14	TRBV19	.	.	TRBJ2-1	CASSFPSSNNEQFF	TGTGCCAGTAGCTTTCCGAGCTCGAACAATGAGCAGTTCTTC
11	TRBV6-5	.	.	TRBJ2-7	CASTGSYEQYF	TGTGCCAGCACAGGGTCCTACGAGCAGTACTTC
14	TRBV2	.	.	TRBJ1-2	CASSPSRVGYGYTF	TGTGCCAGCAGTCCGTCCCGGGTCGGATATGGCTACACCTTC
14	TRBV7-9	.	.	TRBJ2-5	CASSTRTIGETQYF	TGTGCCAGCAGCACCCGGACTATAGGAGAGACCCAGTACTTC
14	TRBV15	.	TRBD1	TRBJ2-7	CATSRGQGAGEQYF	TGTGCCACCAGCAGAGGCCAGGGGGCTGGCGAGCAGTACTTC
16	TRBV5-6	.	TRBD2	TRBJ2-7	CASSLWGGGSLGEQYF	TGTGCCAGCAGCCTCTGGGGCGGGGGATCCCTCGGCGAGCAGTACTTC
15	TRBV5-1	.	.	TRBJ1-1	CASSFQGRVNTEAFF	TGCGCCAGCAGCTTCCAGGGTAGGGTGAACACTGAAGCTTTCTTT
14	TRBV24-1	.	.	TRBJ1-2	CATSDLRQGYGYTF	TGTGCCACCAGTGATTTACGGCAGGGCTATGGCTACACCTTC
18	TRBV2	.	.	TRBJ1-2	CASSEGYRPNFSNYGYTF	TGTGCCAGCAGTGAAGGGTACAGGCCGAACTTTTCTAACTATGGCTACACCTTC
16	TRBV7-8	.	.	TRBJ2-1	CASSLEAYPSYNEQFF	TGTGCCAGCAGCTTAGAAGCGTATCCCTCCTACAATGAGCAGTTCTTC
16	TRBV28	.	.	TRBJ2-6	CASSFHRSSGANVLTF	TGTGCCAGCAGTTTCCATAGGAGCTCTGGGGCCAACGTCCTGACTTTC
21	TRBV4-2	few	TRBD2	TRBJ2-2	CASSQAPWTSGGALNTGELFF	TGTGCCAGCAGCCAAGCTCCTTGGACTAGCGGGGGGGCATTGAACACCGGGGAGCTGTTTTTT
14	TRBV4-2	.	TRBD1	TRBJ1-5	CASRKGQGGQPQHF	TGTGCCAGCAGGAAGGGACAGGGGGGACAGCCCCAGCATTTT
11	TRBV20-1	.	.	TRBJ2-1	CSARQYNEQFF	TGCAGTGCTAGACAATACAATGAGCAGTTCTTC
15	TRBV6-5	.	TRBD1	TRBJ2-7	CASRIWTGDSYEQYF	TGTGCCAGCAGAATTTGGACAGGGGATTCCTACGAGCAGTACTTC
11	TRBV6-6	.	.	TRBJ1-1	CASSPGLEAFF	TGTGCCAGCAGTCCGGGACTTGAAGCTTTCTTT
15	TRBV19	.	.	TRBJ1-1	CASSIARHLNTEAFF	TGTGCCAGTAGTATAGCCCGACACCTGAACACTGAAGCTTTCTTT
14	TRBV6-5	.	.	TRBJ1-5	CASSPGVVVQPQHF	TGTGCCAGCAGTCCAGGGGTTGTGGTTCAGCCCCAGCATTTT
15	TRBV27	.	TRBD1	TRBJ2-3	CASRRSGGRTDTQYF	TGTGCCAGCAGACGTTCAGGGGGCCGCACAGATACGCAGTATTTT
15	TRBV14	.	TRBD1	TRBJ2-3	CASSPRQGGTDTQYF	TGTGCCAGCAGCCCTCGACAGGGTGGCACAGATACGCAGTATTTT
12	TRBV30	.	.	TRBJ2-1	CAWSHSYNEQFF	TGTGCCTGGAGTCACTCCTACAATGAGCAGTTCTTC
14	TRBV19	.	.	TRBJ1-4	CASNRGSTNEKLFF	TGTGCCAGTAATAGGGGATCAACTAATGAAAAACTGTTTTTT
18	TRBV4-1	many	TRBD2	TRBJ2-7	CASSQDLFGLAGMGEQYF	TGCGCCAGCAGCCAAGATTTATTCGGACTAGCGGGGATGGGGGAGCAGTACTTC
13	TRBV28	.	TRBD1	TRBJ2-7	CASSFETGYEQYF	TGTGCCAGCAGTTTCGAGACAGGGTACGAGCAGTACTTC
14	TRBV12-5	.	.	TRBJ2-1	CASSSGGVYNEQFF	TGTGCTAGTTCCTCGGGCGGGGTCTACAATGAGCAGTTCTTC
16	TRBV27	once	.	TRBJ1-1	CASSLQALFGNTEAFF	TGTGCCAGCAGTTTACAGGCCCTATTCGGCAACACTGAAGCTTTCTTT
16	TRBV19	.	TRBD1	TRBJ2-7	CASSPSDRGLSYEQYF	TGTGCCAGTAGTCCGTCGGACAGGGGTCTCTCCTACGAGCAGTACTTC
10	TRBV20-1	once	.	TRBJ1-2	CSAHGPGYTF	TGCAGTGCTCATGGGCCGGGCTACACCTTC
20	TRBV5-1	few	TRBD2	TRBJ2-2	CASSWPPLSQRGSNTGELFF	TGCGCCAGCAGCTGGCCCCCTCTCTCCCAGCGGGGGTCGAACACCGGGGAGCTGTTTTTT
13	TRBV4-2	.	.	TRBJ1-1	CASSRDKNTEAFF	TGTGCCAGCAGCCGTGACAAGAACACTGAAGCTTTCTTT
15	TRBV6-6	.	.	TRBJ2-6	CASQGLSSGANVLTF	TGTGCCAGCCAGGGACTGTCTTCTGGGGCCAACGTCCTGACTTTC